The rows below give T cell receptor beta chains drawn from one sample of a study of neurological immune-mediated disorders. TCRdb itself ran the 5' RACE reads through MiXCR, one entry per CDR3 protein. The sample consists of 50,000 to 75,000 distinct CDR3 sequences, over 9.5% of them appearing once. Sequencing used PBMCs. Every receptor here comes from an older woman with HTLV-1-associated myelopathy (HAM/TSP). Each CDR3 is given with its conserved first and last residue. The D gene is left open where the match is weak. Size tells how often a clone was seen (once, few, many) or the class of an expanded clone, and some rows leave it out.

J: TRBJ2-2; V: TRBV5-1; size: many; D: NA; DNA: TGCGCCAGCAGAGGAACTAATCTCAATGCGAACACCGGGGAGCTGTTTTTT; CDR3: CASRGTNLNANTGELFF
J: TRBJ2-7; V: TRBV6-1; size: many; D: NA; DNA: TGTGCCAGCAGTGAACGGCGGACCAGTACCTACGAGCAGTACTTC; CDR3: CASSERRTSTYEQYF
J: TRBJ2-1; V: TRBV12-3/TRBV12-4; size: many; D: NA; DNA: TGTGCCAGCAGTTTAGTGGCAGTATACAATGAGCAGTTCTTC; CDR3: CASSLVAVYNEQFF
J: TRBJ2-1; V: TRBV29-1; size: many; D: TRBD2; DNA: TGCAGCGTCGCACCGGGACTAGCGTCGAACAATGAGCAGTTCTTC; CDR3: CSVAPGLASNNEQFF
J: TRBJ2-5; V: TRBV5-1; size: many; D: TRBD1; DNA: TGCGCCAGCAGCTTGACAGGGGGGACACAAGAGACCCAGTACTTC; CDR3: CASSLTGGTQETQYF
J: TRBJ2-1; V: TRBV7-2; size: many; D: NA; DNA: TGTGCCAGCAGCTTAAGGGAAAGCCATGAGCAGTTCTTC; CDR3: CASSLRESHEQFF
J: TRBJ2-7; V: TRBV5-6; size: many; D: TRBD2; DNA: TGTGCCAGCAGCTCTAGCGGGAGTTCCTACGAGCAGTACTTC; CDR3: CASSSSGSSYEQYF
J: TRBJ2-1; V: TRBV14; size: many; D: NA; DNA: TGTGCCAGCAGGCGAGCAATGGGTGAGCAGTTCTTC; CDR3: CASRRAMGEQFF
J: TRBJ1-3; V: TRBV6-5; size: many; D: NA; DNA: TGTGCCAGCAGTTACGACAGGGGAAACACCATATATTTT; CDR3: CASSYDRGNTIYF
J: TRBJ2-7; V: TRBV5-1; size: many; D: NA; DNA: TGCGCCAGCAGCTTGGAAAGGATACTCTACGAGCAGTACTTC; CDR3: CASSLERILYEQYF
J: TRBJ2-3; V: TRBV6-5; size: NA; D: TRBD2; DNA: TGTGCCACAACCTGGGCTAGCGGGAGTGGTGTAGTTACGCAGTATTTT; CDR3: CATTWASGSGVVTQYF
J: TRBJ1-2; V: TRBV25-1; size: many; D: NA; DNA: TGTGCCAGCAGTGAATCGGCAAAGCGAAGAACTGGGGGCTACACCTTC; CDR3: CASSESAKRRTGGYTF
J: TRBJ2-3; V: TRBV30; size: many; D: NA; DNA: TGTGCCTGGAGTGCAAGGCGCACAGATACGCAGTATTTT; CDR3: CAWSARRTDTQYF
J: TRBJ1-1; V: TRBV29-1; size: many; D: TRBD1; DNA: TGCAGCGTCCACAGGACAGGAACGAACACTGAAGCTTTCTTT; CDR3: CSVHRTGTNTEAFF
J: TRBJ2-3; V: TRBV24-1; size: few; D: NA; DNA: TGTGCCACCAGTGTGGGTACTACGCAGTATTTT; CDR3: CATSVGTTQYF
J: TRBJ1-1; V: TRBV29-1; size: many; D: NA; DNA: TGCAGCGTTGGAGTCCGTGAAGCTTTCTTT; CDR3: CSVGVREAFF
J: TRBJ2-3; V: TRBV29-1; size: many; D: NA; DNA: TGCAGCGTTGAAGATCTTTATAGCGCTGGTGATACGCAGTATTTT; CDR3: CSVEDLYSAGDTQYF
J: TRBJ2-3; V: TRBV7-2; size: many; D: NA; DNA: TGTGCCAGCAGCTGGACCCCCTCGGAGCAGTATTTT; CDR3: CASSWTPSEQYF
J: TRBJ2-7; V: TRBV28; size: many; D: TRBD1; DNA: TGTGCCAGCAGCACGACAGGGGCCCTAACCTACGAGCAGTACTTC; CDR3: CASSTTGALTYEQYF
J: TRBJ1-4; V: TRBV29-1; size: many; D: TRBD1; DNA: TGCAGCGTTGGGACAGGGGCTGAAAAACTGTTTTTT; CDR3: CSVGTGAEKLFF
J: TRBJ1-2; V: TRBV5-1; size: many; D: TRBD1; DNA: TGCACCAGCAGCCCGGGACAGGGGGCGGATGGCTACACCTTC; CDR3: CTSSPGQGADGYTF
J: TRBJ2-1; V: TRBV5-1; size: many; D: NA; DNA: TGCGCCAGCAGTCAAACTCGGGGTGGCTGGGCTAGATCCCCCCCCGATGAGCAGTTCTTC; CDR3: CASSQTRGGWARSPPDEQFF
J: TRBJ2-4; V: TRBV7-3; size: many; D: TRBD1; DNA: TGTGCCAGCAGCTTCGCGCGGGGGACAGGGGCTCCCATTCAGTACTTC; CDR3: CASSFARGTGAPIQYF
J: TRBJ1-2; V: TRBV20-1; size: many; D: NA; DNA: TGCAGTGCTACAGACAGTTCCTACTATGGCTACACCTTC; CDR3: CSATDSSYYGYTF
J: TRBJ2-1; V: TRBV5-1; size: many; D: TRBD1; DNA: TGCGCCAGCACCCCTTGGACAGGGGTCAATGAGCAGTTCTTC; CDR3: CASTPWTGVNEQFF
J: TRBJ2-1; V: TRBV7-6; size: many; D: NA; DNA: TGTGCCAGCAGCTTAAACAATGAGCAGTTCTTC; CDR3: CASSLNNEQFF